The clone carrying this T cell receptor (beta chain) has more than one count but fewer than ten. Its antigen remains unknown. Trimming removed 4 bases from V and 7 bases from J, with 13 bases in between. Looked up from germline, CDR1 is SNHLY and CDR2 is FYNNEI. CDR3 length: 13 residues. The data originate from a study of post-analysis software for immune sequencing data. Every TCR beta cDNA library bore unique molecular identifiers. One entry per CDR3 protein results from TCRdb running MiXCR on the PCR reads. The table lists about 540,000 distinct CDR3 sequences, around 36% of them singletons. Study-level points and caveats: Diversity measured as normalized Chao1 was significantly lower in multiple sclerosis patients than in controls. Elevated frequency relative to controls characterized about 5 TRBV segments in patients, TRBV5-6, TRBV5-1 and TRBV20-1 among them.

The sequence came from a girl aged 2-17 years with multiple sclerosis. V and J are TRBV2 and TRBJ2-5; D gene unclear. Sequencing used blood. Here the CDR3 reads CASSVGPPGTQYF. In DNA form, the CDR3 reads TGTGCCAGCAGTGTTGGCCCCCCAGGGACCCAGTACTTC.